This TCR beta chain was recorded in a study of human T cells and chemical hapten exposure. Trimming shortened V by 5 bases and J by 7 bases, and 15 bases separated the two germline ends. CDR3 length: 13 residues. The germline gives CDR1 DFQATT, CDR2 SNEGSKA (reference sequence). Study results and caveats: No shift was seen in TCRs above 1 in 1000 frequency with DPC sensitization.

Total RNA was extracted from unfractionated whole blood. This clonotype was recorded a few times. Its matching antigen is unknown. Original methodology: There were a median of approximately 88,000 TCRs per sample, with a range from roughly 20,000 to 750,000. From the 5' RACE reads, TCRdb called clonotypes with MiXCR, one entry per CDR3 protein. The V and J calls come from TCRdb's annotation, not from the publication. Among about 80,000 distinct CDR3 sequences listed, more than 15% were seen once. The chain links TRBV20-1 to TRBJ2-4, with D perhaps TRBD1 or TRBD2 (6 bases each). This TCR was recovered from a female donor in good health. The CDR3 nucleotides are TGCAGTGCTGCTAACAGGGCGGGGAACATTCAGTACTTC. Translating gives CSAANRAGNIQYF.